This T cell receptor (beta chain) was identified during a study of T cell responses to AZD1222 COVID-19 vaccine. Study outcomes and limitations: Reportedly, nearly half of unique spike TCRs recognized epitopes outside B.1.351/B.1.1.7 mutations. Spike-specific TCR depth and breadth grew after two AZD1222 doses. Scientists sampled the repertoires only once the peak T cell response had passed. Vaccine-associated CD4 TCRs ranged over spike, dominating at 160-218 and 743-854.

V shed 2 bases and J shed 6 bases, with 14 bases lying between them. The length of the CDR3 is 14 residues. CDR1 and CDR2 from the germline V gene are SGDLS and YYNGEE. Of note for this clone: The antigen remains undetermined.

The protocol was immunoSEQ multiplex PCR, while the TCRdb copy is restricted to in-frame clones and leaves out a portion. The data show tens of thousands of clones, 85% to 90% seen once. The chain couples TRBV9 to TRBJ1-1, with D possibly matching TRBD1 (5 bases). Sequences were derived from peripheral blood, sampled 28 days after the second AZD1222 dose. The clonotype was recovered from an adult who received the AZD1222 COVID-19 vaccine. The CDR3 is CASSVGESGAEAFF. Here the CDR3 DNA reads TGTGCCAGCAGCGTTGGGGAATCGGGGGCTGAAGCTTTCTTT.